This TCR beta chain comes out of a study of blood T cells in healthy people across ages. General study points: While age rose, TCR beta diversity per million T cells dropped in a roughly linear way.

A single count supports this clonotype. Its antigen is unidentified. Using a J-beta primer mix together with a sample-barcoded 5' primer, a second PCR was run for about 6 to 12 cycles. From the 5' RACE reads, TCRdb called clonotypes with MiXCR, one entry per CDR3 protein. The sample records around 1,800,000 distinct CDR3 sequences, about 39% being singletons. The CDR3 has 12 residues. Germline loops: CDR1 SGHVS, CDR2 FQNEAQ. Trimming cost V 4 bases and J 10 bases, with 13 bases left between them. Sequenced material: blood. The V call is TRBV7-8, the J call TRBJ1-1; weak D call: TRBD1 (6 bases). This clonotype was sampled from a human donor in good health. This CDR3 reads CASSSRTGLAFF. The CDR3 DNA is TGTGCCAGCAGCTCCAGAACAGGGTTAGCTTTCTTT.